Listed here are 7 T cell receptor beta chains from one sample, sequenced in a study of vaccination and CD4 T cells after COVID-19. Cultured CD4+ T-cell DNA underwent Oncomine TCR Beta short-read sequencing. TCRdb called the PCR reads again in MiXCR, with one record for every CDR3 protein. The sample shows approximately 21,000 distinct CDR3 sequences, about 45% of them seen only once. Noted time point: late sampling 161 to 241 days after vaccination in three convalescent patients. Treatment here: approximately nine-day PBMC culture with coronavirus spike peptide pools or control peptides (ViraFEST assay). Their specific antigens are unknown. The material was CD4+ T cells from blood, cultured in vitro, obtained about 7 months after SARS-CoV-2 vaccination. The source of these receptors is a human donor who had recovered from COVID-19.

The chain combines TRBV4-2 with TRBJ1-2; D possibly corresponds to TRBD1 (5 bases). Germline V gene sequence: CDR1 LGHNA, CDR2 YNFKEQ. V was trimmed by 4 bases and J by 3 bases, leaving 27 bases between them. CDR3 size: 19 residues. The CDR3 DNA sequence: TGTGCCAGCAGCCCAGCCGGGCGCGCAGGGAGGTCCAGTGACTATGGCTACACCTTC. Amino acid sequence: CASSPAGRAGRSSDYGYTF.

J is TRBJ2-7 and V is TRBV28; 9 bases are shared with TRBD2. The CDR3 is 15 residues long. With 5 bases clipped from V and 1 base from J, the junction kept 6 bases outside the gene matches. Per germline, CDR1 MDHEN and CDR2 SYDVKM. CDR3 in amino acids: CASSNSGRRSYEQYF. For the CDR3, the DNA is TGTGCCAGCAGTAATAGCGGGAGAAGGTCCTACGAGCAGTACTTC.

With regard to this clonotype: The germline gene is not matched at one end of the junction; a read error may be the cause. The rearrangement uses TRBV20-1 and TRBJ2-1, with D perhaps TRBD2 (6 bases). From germline, CDR1 is DFQATT and CDR2 SNEGSKA (reference sequence). There are 11 residues in the CDR3. CDR3 sequence: CSARSPSQGGF. CDR3 coding DNA: TGCAGTGCTAGATCCCCCTCTCAGGGAGGCTTC.

This clonotype was seen a handful of times. V is TRBV7-2 and J is TRBJ1-6, with D tentatively TRBD1 (5 bases). Germline-derived CDR1 and CDR2 are SGHTA and FQGNSA. V was shortened by 5 bases and J by 7 bases, with 15 bases between the two germline ends. The CDR3 sequence is 15 residues long. CDR3 nucleotides: TGTGCCAGCAGCACGGGACGGATCATCAATTCACCCCTCCACTTT. Encoded protein: CASSTGRIINSPLHF.

The V gene is TRBV20-1, the J gene TRBJ2-4; 10 bases match TRBD1. V trimming: 5 bases; J trimming: 7 bases; junction bases outside the gene matches: 2. CDR1 and CDR2 from the germline V gene are DFQATT and SNEGSKA (reference sequence). The CDR3 has 12 residues. CDR3 sequence: CSAWDRGNIQYF. Here the CDR3 DNA reads TGCAGTGCTTGGGACAGGGGTAACATTCAGTACTTC.

This clonotype was picked up a small number of times. As DNA, the CDR3 is TGTGCCAGCAGTCCCGGAGGGAATAGCAATCAGCCCCAGCATTTT. This encodes CASSPGGNSNQPQHF. This chain connects TRBV28 to TRBJ1-5; D gene unclear. Trimming took 5 bases from V and 0 from J, leaving 11 bases between them. The CDR3 is 15 residues long. Germline CDR1 reads MDHEN; CDR2 reads SYDVKM.

The chain combines TRBV28 with TRBJ1-5; D is unresolved. Germline assignment: CDR1 MDHEN and CDR2 SYDVKM. Trimming left V 6 bases short and J 9 bases short, with 18 bases between. CDR3 size: 14 residues. CDR3 in DNA: TGTGCCAGCAGCCGAACTGACGGAGACCGGCCCCAGCATTTT. The encoded protein is CASSRTDGDRPQHF.